What follows are 14 T cell receptor beta chains derived from one specimen sequenced in a study of blood T cell repertoires in COVID-19. Profiled with immunoSEQ multiplex PCR; TCRdb holds only in-frame clones, not every one. The table records over 250,000 clones, over 70% of them present only once. The sample was peripheral blood. The receptors were sampled from a woman aged 40 to 50 who had recovered from COVID-19.

The J gene is TRBJ1-1, the V gene TRBV7-9; D is unresolved. The CDR3 is 13 residues long. V dropped 6 bases and J dropped 7 bases, with 15 bases sitting between them. Germline-derived CDR1 and CDR2 are SEHNR and FQNEAQ (reference sequence). The CDR3 reads CASSSTGRGEAFF. CDR3 DNA: TGTGCCAGCAGTTCTACCGGACGGGGTGAAGCTTTCTTT.

This chain connects TRBV27 to TRBJ1-3, with D perhaps matching TRBD1 (6 bases). The CDR3 sequence is 14 residues long. CDR1 is MNHEY and CDR2 is SMNVEV in the germline V gene (reference sequence). V lost 0 bases and J lost 7, with 10 bases in between. CDR3 amino acids: CASSLSRGGNTIYF. The CDR3 bases are TGTGCCAGCAGTTTATCGAGGGGGGGCAACACCATATATTTT.

The rearrangement links TRBV9 to TRBJ1-5; maybe TRBD1 (6 bases). This CDR3 comprises 14 residues. From germline, CDR1 is SGDLS and CDR2 YYNGEE. V dropped 2 bases and J dropped 2 bases, with 8 bases sitting between them. The DNA for the CDR3 is TGTGCCAGCAGCGTGTCAGGGGGCAATCAGCCCCAGCATTTT. This sequence encodes CASSVSGGNQPQHF.

The V gene is TRBV19, the J gene TRBJ1-5, with D possibly matching TRBD1 (6 bases). Trimming removed 3 bases from V and 0 bases from J, with 18 bases in between. Germline V CDR1 and CDR2: LNHDA, SQIVND (reference sequence). CDR3 length: 18 residues. The CDR3 DNA sequence: TGTGCCAGTAGTATTGACTTCGGACAGATCTATAGCAATCAGCCCCAGCATTTT. Protein product: CASSIDFGQIYSNQPQHF.

The V gene is TRBV27, the J gene TRBJ2-3; D is perhaps TRBD1 (7 bases). The CDR3 is 15 amino acids. The V gene's germline CDR1 is MNHEY and CDR2 SMNVEV (reference sequence). Trimming stripped 6 bases from V and 3 bases from J, with 16 bases between. The CDR3 nucleotides are TGTGCCAGCAGGCAGGGGGGTCGCGGGACAGATACGCAGTATTTT. Translation: CASRQGGRGTDTQYF.

This clone has more than one count but fewer than ten. The chain is built from TRBV4-3 and TRBJ1-2; a weak D match, TRBD1 (6 bases). Germline V gives CDR1 LGHNA, CDR2 YSLEER. V shed 1 base and J shed 4 bases, with 10 bases lying between them. CDR3 size: 14 residues. DNA of the CDR3: TGCGCCAGCAGCCAAGTGGACAGCCGCTATGGCTACACCTTC. It encodes CASSQVDSRYGYTF.

This clone was recorded only once. The chain recombines TRBV7-8 with TRBJ2-7; 10 bases match TRBD1. The CDR3 consists of 16 residues. Per germline, CDR1 SGHVS and CDR2 FQNEAQ. V lost 5 bases, J lost 5 bases, and 12 bases stayed unmatched. The CDR3 bases are TGTGCCAGCAGCACCCGGACAGGGGGTGATCGCGACGAGCAGTACTTC. Translating it yields CASSTRTGGDRDEQYF.

V and J are TRBV19 and TRBJ1-2; the match to TRBD1 covers 7 bases. The CDR3 consists of 12 residues. The V segment lost 11 bases and the J segment 4 bases; nucleotides outside the gene matches: 7. The germline gives CDR1 LNHDA, CDR2 SQIVND (reference sequence). The CDR3 is CAGSYRGYGYTF. In DNA, the CDR3 is TGTGCCGGATCTTACAGGGGCTATGGCTACACCTTC.

The chain couples TRBV19 to TRBJ2-2; D might be TRBD2 (6 bases). There are 14 residues in the CDR3. Per the germline V gene, CDR1 is LNHDA and CDR2 is SQIVND (reference sequence). The V and J ends lost 3 bases and 10 bases respectively, with 15 bases between them. The CDR3 spells CASSITLAPEELFF. Written as DNA, the CDR3 is TGTGCCAGTAGTATCACGCTAGCGCCGGAGGAGCTGTTTTTT.

J is TRBJ1-6 and V is TRBV5-5; 7 nucleotides align to TRBD1. The trim removed 3 bases at V and 5 bases at J, leaving 5 bases unmatched. Germline V gene lookup returns CDR1 SGHKS and CDR2 YYEKEE (reference sequence). The CDR3 has 15 amino acids. CDR3 amino acids: CASSWTTGHNSPLHF. The CDR3 DNA follows: TGTGCCAGCAGCTGGACGACAGGGCATAATTCACCCCTCCACTTT.

This sequence joins TRBV6-5 and TRBJ2-2, with TRBD1 identical over 7 bases. Germline V gene sequence: CDR1 MNHEY, CDR2 SVGAGI. V was clipped by 6 bases and J by 5 bases; unmatched bases: 6. The CDR3 totals 14 residues. CDR3 coding DNA: TGTGCCAGCAGACAGGGGCAGGGAACCGGGGAGCTGTTTTTT. This codes for CASRQGQGTGELFF.

The chain recombines TRBV15 with TRBJ1-5; 7 bases are a match to TRBD1. The V segment lost 1 base and the J segment 7 bases; nucleotides outside the gene matches: 7. Germline CDR1 is LNHNV and CDR2 is YYDKDF (reference sequence). The CDR3 totals 15 residues. CDR3 coding DNA: TGTGCCACCAGCAGAGTTAAGGGGGCAGGGCAGCCCCAGCATTTT. Translated: CATSRVKGAGQPQHF.

The CDR3 bases are TGTGCCAGCAGTCCCGAGACAGGACCCTATGGCTACACCTTC. Its translation is CASSPETGPYGYTF. The V gene is TRBV6-5, the J gene TRBJ1-2, with D possibly being TRBD1 (6 bases). Germline V lookup: CDR1 MNHEY, CDR2 SVGAGI. There are 14 residues in the CDR3. The V end lost 5 bases, the J end lost 4 bases, and 14 bases lay between the germline ends.

CDR3 in amino acids: CASSITQGRRNQPQHF. DNA for the CDR3: TGTGCCAGTAGTATCACCCAGGGCAGACGGAATCAGCCCCAGCATTTT. The rearrangement uses TRBV19 and TRBJ1-5; tentatively, D is TRBD1 (5 bases). Trimming took 3 bases from V and 4 from J, leaving 16 bases between them. The CDR3 length is 16 residues. CDR1 is LNHDA and CDR2 is SQIVND in the germline V gene (reference sequence).